These T cell receptor beta chains were read from a single sample in a study of OX40 agonist ivuxolimab in advanced cancers. Produced via immunoSEQ multiplex PCR; TCRdb's table is partial and in-frame only. The sample lists about 58,000 clones, 91% occurring once. The sample here was CD4+ or CD8+ T cells sorted from blood, taken in a trial of the OX40 agonist ivuxolimab. Receptor source: an adult with an advanced solid tumor such as melanoma, head and neck, liver or kidney cancer. Both conserved end residues are trimmed from each CDR3. Clone size is not always given. Where it is, it says once, few, many or a class for expanded clones.

V gene,clone size,J gene,CDR3 protein
TRBV19,-,TRBJ1-5,ASSISTDSNQPQH
TRBV19,-,TRBJ1-3,ASSIDLGVSSGNTIY
TRBV6-6,-,TRBJ1-1,ASSSYDREAF
TRBV27,-,TRBJ2-1,ASSVTSANNEQF
TRBV19,-,TRBJ2-2,ASSMPAGGPITGELF
TRBV5-6,-,TRBJ2-7,ASSTTSGRYEQY
TRBV4-3,-,TRBJ1-2,ASSQDKQGGYGYT
TRBV6-1,-,TRBJ2-3,ASSEDGWDPWPY
TRBV4-3,-,TRBJ2-2,ASSLTGTGSAGELF
TRBV4-3,-,TRBJ2-1,ASSRSRLAGTYNEQF
TRBV29-1,-,TRBJ2-2,SVRKPLGTGGSTGELF
TRBV10-2,-,TRBJ1-5,ASSEPRAGGSPLWQPQH
TRBV7-8,-,TRBJ2-1,ASSTTSSIYNEQF
TRBV27,-,TRBJ2-3,ASRNLLAGGYTQY
TRBV25-1,-,TRBJ2-5,ASSESSGSQETQY
TRBV7-7,-,TRBJ2-5,ASSTSVGNQETQY
TRBV28,-,TRBJ1-5,ASSLRVVGNQPQH
TRBV27,-,TRBJ2-1,ASSSVSGSSYNEQF
TRBV7-8,once,TRBJ2-7,ASSPDGGAYEQY
TRBV6-1,once,TRBJ2-1,ASSESGSSNNNEQF
TRBV5-1,once,TRBJ2-2,ASSLSGSGLTGELF
TRBV19,-,TRBJ2-1,ASNGPGLAGAQYNEQF
TRBV19,-,TRBJ2-7,ASSRTSGQTYEQY
TRBV29-1,-,TRBJ2-3,SALRTSGGPDTQY
TRBV28,-,TRBJ2-7,ASSLGLAGVYEQY
TRBV28,once,TRBJ2-7,ASSSSSSNPHSYEQY
TRBV7-8,-,TRBJ2-5,ASGGDLQETQY
TRBV30,-,TRBJ1-2,AFTDSYGYT
TRBV1,-,TRBJ2-7,TSNRTPGTAYEQY
TRBV4-3,-,TRBJ1-4,ASSQTTGVVEKLF
TRBV4-2,-,TRBJ1-1,ASSQVGTVLNTEAF
TRBV4-2,-,TRBJ2-7,ASSQEGTGGPSYEQY
TRBV15,once,TRBJ1-2,ATSQDRDYGYT
TRBV19,-,TRBJ2-7,ASSAGDIYEQY
TRBV9,-,TRBJ2-7,ASSVGQGLVDEQY
TRBV2,-,TRBJ1-5,ASSEKGDTNQPQH
TRBV28,-,TRBJ2-7,ASNPGEGLHEQY
TRBV27,few,TRBJ2-1,ASSLSGSIYNEQF
TRBV6-5,-,TRBJ1-2,ASGDRDGVNYGYT
TRBV5-1,-,TRBJ2-1,ASSLWSGQSSYNEQF
TRBV7-2,-,TRBJ1-2,ASIRAEEFYGYT
TRBV7-9,-,TRBJ2-1,ASSSPGEGPNEQF
TRBV28,-,TRBJ2-3,ASSPDYGGTDTQY
TRBV4-1,-,TRBJ2-7,ASSQDVAYEQY
TRBV5-4,-,TRBJ2-7,ASSLEGFREQY
TRBV27,-,TRBJ2-7,ANSLSRTSGKLGILYEQY
TRBV19,-,TRBJ2-3,ASSIDRGLAGGKDTQY
TRBV5-4,-,TRBJ2-7,ASSFPDGVEQY
TRBV6-5,-,TRBJ2-2,ASSYSRGASYGELF
TRBV7-2,-,TRBJ2-7,ASSLDEGYEQY
TRBV4-2,-,TRBJ1-3,ASSQSDRTNSGNTIY
TRBV28,-,TRBJ2-2,ASRAGAGELF
TRBV7-7,-,TRBJ2-7,ASSLSVVDEQY